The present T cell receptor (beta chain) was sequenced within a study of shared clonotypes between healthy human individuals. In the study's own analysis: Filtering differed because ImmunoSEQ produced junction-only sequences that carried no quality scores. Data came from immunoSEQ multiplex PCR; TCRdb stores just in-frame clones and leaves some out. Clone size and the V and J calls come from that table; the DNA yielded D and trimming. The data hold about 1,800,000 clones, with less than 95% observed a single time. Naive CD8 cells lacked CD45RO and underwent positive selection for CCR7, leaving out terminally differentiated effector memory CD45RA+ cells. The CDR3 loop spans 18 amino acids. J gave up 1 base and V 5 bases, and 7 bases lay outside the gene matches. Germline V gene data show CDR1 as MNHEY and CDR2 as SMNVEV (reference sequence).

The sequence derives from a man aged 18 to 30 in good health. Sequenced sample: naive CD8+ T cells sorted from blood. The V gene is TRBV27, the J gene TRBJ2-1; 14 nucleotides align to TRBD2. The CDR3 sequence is CASSLPWTSGGSYNEQFF. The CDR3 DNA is TGTGCCAGCAGTCTACCCTGGACTAGCGGGGGGTCCTACAATGAGCAGTTCTTC.